The TCR beta chain described here comes from a study of cytomegalovirus exposure and HLA in healthy donors. Worth noting for this clone: Its specificity is not known.

PCR primers comprised 60 Vbeta and 13 Jbeta primers. Assay used: immunoSEQ multiplex PCR; TCRdb lists only in-frame clones, some missing. The sample shows about 110,000 clones, roughly four fifths of them seen only once. General study points: A link between a missense DCLRE1C variant and TCR beta V- and J-gene trimming emerged from a later analysis.

This clonotype originated in a man in his fifties in good health and CMV-seronegative. The sample taken for sequencing was PBMCs.

In DNA form, the CDR3 reads TGTGCCAGCAAAGAGGGGGGGCGGGAAAAACTGTTTTTT. Translating gives CASKEGGREKLFF. The V and J genes are TRBV27 and TRBJ1-4; weak D call: TRBD1 (6 bases). This CDR3 region has 13 residues. In germline, CDR1 is MNHEY, CDR2 SMNVEV (reference sequence). V was trimmed by 7 bases and J by 8 bases, leaving 14 bases between them.